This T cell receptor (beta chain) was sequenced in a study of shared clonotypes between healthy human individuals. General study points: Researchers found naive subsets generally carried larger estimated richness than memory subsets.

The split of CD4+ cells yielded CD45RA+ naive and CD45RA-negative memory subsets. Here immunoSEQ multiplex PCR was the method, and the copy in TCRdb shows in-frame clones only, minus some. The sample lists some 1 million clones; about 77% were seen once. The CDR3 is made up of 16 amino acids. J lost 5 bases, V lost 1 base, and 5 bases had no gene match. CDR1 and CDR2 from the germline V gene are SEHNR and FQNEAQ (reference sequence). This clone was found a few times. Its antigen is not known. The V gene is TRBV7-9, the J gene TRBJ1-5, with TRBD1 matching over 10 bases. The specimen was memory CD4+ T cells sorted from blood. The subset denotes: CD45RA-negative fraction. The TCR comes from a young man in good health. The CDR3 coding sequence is TGTGCCAGCAGCTTAGGGGACAGGGGCACCGATCAGCCCCAGCATTTT. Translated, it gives CASSLGDRGTDQPQHF.